These 27 T cell receptor beta chains share one sample of origin, sequenced in a study of T cell responses to AZD1222 COVID-19 vaccine. Only in-frame clones appear in the TCRdb table, and some are missing; sequencing was by immunoSEQ multiplex PCR. The sample lists over 150,000 clones, roughly 90% occurring once. The material sequenced was peripheral blood, taken on day 0 of AZD1222 vaccination. The receptors stem from an adult in good health.

This chain uses TRBV5-1 with TRBJ2-2; a weak D match, TRBD2 (5 bases). V lost 6 bases and J 0 bases, leaving 18 bases between the germline ends. In germline, CDR1 is SGHRS, CDR2 YFSETQ. The length of the CDR3 is 17 residues. CDR3 residues: CASTTRGLIANTGELFF. The CDR3 DNA reads as TGCGCCAGCACAACCCGCGGACTCATCGCGAACACCGGGGAGCTGTTTTTT.

The rearrangement links TRBV5-6 to TRBJ1-5; TRBD1 is a possible D gene (6 bases). The germline V gene encodes CDR1 SGHDT and CDR2 YYEEEE. The CDR3 contains 15 residues. Trimming cost V 2 bases and J 1 base, with 10 bases left between them. The DNA for the CDR3 is TGTGCCAGCAGCTTCGGACAGACGAGCAATCAGCCCCAGCATTTT. Translation: CASSFGQTSNQPQHF. The whole variable domain, filled in from reference TRBV5-6 and TRBJ1-5, reads DAGVTQSPTHLIKTRGQQVTLRCSPKSGHDTVSWYQQALGQGPQFIFQYYEEEERQRGNFPDRFSGHQFPNYSSELNVNALLLGDSALYLCASSFGQTSNQPQHFGDGTRLSIL.

V is TRBV5-1 and J is TRBJ2-5, with a tentative D call TRBD2 (7 bases). The CDR3 spans 14 residues. The V end was cut by 4 bases, the J end by 2 bases, with 12 bases between. The germline V gene encodes CDR1 SGHRS and CDR2 YFSETQ. The CDR3 region is CASSPGGSQETQYF. The CDR3 DNA reads TGCGCCAGCAGCCCGGGGGGCAGTCAAGAGACCCAGTACTTC.

The chain is built from TRBV4-3 and TRBJ1-1, with D uncertain. This CDR3 comprises 14 residues. V lost 6 bases to trimming and J lost 1 base, with 12 bases between them. Germline assignment: CDR1 LGHNA and CDR2 YSLEER. This CDR3 is CASSLGKGNTEAFF. Here the CDR3 DNA reads TGCGCCAGCAGTCTCGGGAAGGGGAACACTGAAGCTTTCTTT.

This clone has a handful of counts. This chain links TRBV7-2 with TRBJ1-3; D is possibly TRBD1 (5 bases). The germline CDR1 and CDR2 sequences are SGHTA and FQGNSA. This CDR3 region has 14 residues. Trimming stripped 2 bases from V and 6 bases from J, with 11 bases between. The CDR3: CASSLSRAENTIYF. In DNA, the CDR3 is TGTGCCAGCAGCTTAAGCAGGGCTGAAAACACCATATATTTT.

The chain couples TRBV10-3 to TRBJ2-3; 9 nucleotides match TRBD1. The V segment lost 4 bases and the J segment 1 base; nucleotides outside the gene matches: 6. The CDR3 loop spans 16 amino acids. Germline V gene sequence: CDR1 ENHRY, CDR2 SYGVKD. CDR3 in amino acids: CAISVRTGVRTDTQYF. In DNA, the CDR3 is TGTGCCATCAGTGTCCGGACAGGGGTACGCACAGATACGCAGTATTTT.

This rearrangement joins TRBV4-3 to TRBJ1-5; 8 bases are a match to TRBD1. V lost 0 bases, J lost 7 bases, and 5 bases stayed unmatched. CDR1 and CDR2 from the germline V gene are LGHNA and YSLEER. CDR3 length equals 15 residues. Here the CDR3 reads CASSQDPRGRQPQHF. In nucleotides, the CDR3 is TGCGCCAGCAGCCAAGACCCCAGGGGGCGCCAGCCCCAGCATTTT.

In DNA form, the CDR3 reads TGTGCCAGCAGTTTACCGGGCCCGGCCATTTCTGAAGCTTTCTTT. Amino acids: CASSLPGPAISEAFF. The chain employs TRBV27 and TRBJ1-1; D uncertain. Germline V gene sequence: CDR1 MNHEY, CDR2 SMNVEV (reference sequence). The CDR3 consists of 15 residues. Trimming cost V 2 bases and J 6 bases, with 16 bases left between them.

This chain joins TRBV11-2 and TRBJ1-5, with D perhaps matching TRBD1 (6 bases). V was clipped by 1 base and J by 6 bases, with 13 bases between them. The CDR3 consists of 15 residues. Germline lookup yields CDR1 SGHAT and CDR2 FQNNGV. CDR3 nucleotide sequence: TGTGCCAGCAGCTTAGGCCAGGGGCTTTTTCAGCCCCAGCATTTT. Its protein is CASSLGQGLFQPQHF.

The chain is built from TRBV18 and TRBJ2-7; 14 nucleotides align to TRBD2. Germline CDR1 KGHSH, CDR2 LQKENI. The CDR3 length is 16 residues. With 3 bases clipped from V and 4 bases from J, the junction kept 5 bases outside the gene matches. The CDR3 spells CASSPPGLAGAYEQYF. Written as DNA, the CDR3 is TGTGCCAGCTCACCGCCGGGACTAGCGGGAGCGTACGAGCAGTACTTC.

The CDR3 protein is CASSPLALNEQFF. The CDR3 region has the DNA TGTGCCAGCAGCCCGTTGGCCCTCAATGAGCAGTTCTTC. The chain employs TRBV11-2 and TRBJ2-1; D is uncertain. In germline, CDR1 is SGHAT, CDR2 FQNNGV. The V end was cut by 5 bases, the J end by 6 bases, with 11 bases between. CDR3 length equals 13 residues.

This clone came up once. This chain links TRBV10-3 with TRBJ1-1; weak D call: TRBD1 (5 bases). The CDR3 runs to 14 residues. V was cut by 2 bases and J by 1 base, with 8 bases left in between. CDR1 is ENHRY, CDR2 SYGVKD, per germline. In nucleotides, the CDR3 is TGTGCCATCAGTGAGCCGGGGCAGAACACTGAAGCTTTCTTT. Encoded protein: CAISEPGQNTEAFF.

The chain uses TRBV6-1 and TRBJ2-7, with D maybe TRBD1 (5 bases). V lost 4 bases and J lost 3, with 22 bases in between. CDR1 MNHNS and CDR2 SASEGT come from the germline V gene. The CDR3 is 17 residues long. The CDR3 spells CASSGSGRLGAFYEQYF. CDR3 nucleotides: TGTGCCAGCAGTGGTTCCGGCAGATTAGGGGCTTTCTACGAGCAGTACTTC.

This clone is judged medium-sized. The gene calls are TRBV7-8 and TRBJ1-5; 8 bases match TRBD1. With 5 bases clipped from V and 2 bases from J, the junction kept 8 bases outside the gene matches. CDR3 size: 16 residues. Germline values: CDR1 SGHVS, CDR2 FQNEAQ. CDR3 nucleotides: TGTGCCAGCAGCAAAGGAACAGGGGGTGGCAATCAGCCCCAGCATTTT. Translating it yields CASSKGTGGGNQPQHF.

The chain is built from TRBV7-9 and TRBJ1-1, with D perhaps TRBD1 (5 bases). The V end lost 5 bases, the J end lost 1 base, and 11 bases lay between the germline ends. Germline V CDR1 and CDR2: SEHNR, FQNEAQ (reference sequence). This CDR3 has 14 amino acids. The CDR3 DNA reads as TGTGCCAGCAGCCTCCTCGGGGGGAACACTGAAGCTTTCTTT. Protein product: CASSLLGGNTEAFF.

The chain combines TRBV18 with TRBJ2-2; D is undetermined. Germline V gene data show CDR1 as KGHSH and CDR2 as LQKENI. The V and J ends lost 6 bases and 5 bases respectively, with 10 bases between them. The length of the CDR3 is 13 residues. Here the CDR3 DNA reads TGTGCCAGCTCCGACGATGGGACCGGGGAGCTGTTTTTT. Its protein is CASSDDGTGELFF.

V usage is TRBV7-2 and J usage is TRBJ2-5; 7 bases fit TRBD1. The CDR3 consists of 14 residues. CDR1 and CDR2 (germline): SGHTA, FQGNSA. V was clipped by 5 bases and J by 0 bases; unmatched bases: 3. The CDR3 region has the DNA TGTGCCAGCAGCCGGGACAGCCACCAAGAGACCCAGTACTTC. Its protein product is CASSRDSHQETQYF.

In its sample, this clone was seen once. This rearrangement joins TRBV5-1 to TRBJ2-1; 9 bases are shared with TRBD2. In germline, CDR1 is SGHRS, CDR2 YFSETQ. This CDR3 contains 15 residues. With V trimmed by 1 base and J by 3 bases, 2 bases remained unmatched. The CDR3 loop is CASSLTSGYYNEQFF. In nucleotides, the CDR3 is TGCGCCAGCAGCTTGACTAGCGGGTACTACAATGAGCAGTTCTTC.

The chain carries TRBV14 and TRBJ1-1; D gene ambiguous. With 1 base removed from V and 6 bases from J, the gap between germline ends came to 15 bases. This CDR3 is 15 amino acids long. Germline CDR1 and CDR2: SGHDN and FVKESK. CDR3 nucleotides: TGTGCCAGCAGCCAAGGGGCCCCCTATTGGGCTGAAGCTTTCTTT. Translated: CASSQGAPYWAEAFF.

The rearrangement uses TRBV28 and TRBJ1-2; the D is unclear. The CDR3 is 13 amino acids. Deletions cut 5 bases from V and 3 bases from J, with 10 bases between. CDR1 and CDR2 from the germline V gene are MDHEN and SYDVKM. CDR3 nucleotides: TGTGCCAGCAGTGCAGCGCGGGACTATGGCTACACCTTC. This codes for CASSAARDYGYTF.

This chain uses TRBV7-9 with TRBJ1-1, with 8 bases that match TRBD1. From germline, CDR1 is SEHNR and CDR2 FQNEAQ (reference sequence). Losses at the gene ends were 3 bases for V and 3 bases for J; bases not matched to a gene: 3. The CDR3 spans 14 residues. CDR3 bases: TGTGCCAGCAGCTTGCAGGGGGCGGACACTGAAGCTTTCTTT. Protein product: CASSLQGADTEAFF.

The rearrangement joins TRBV21-1 to TRBJ1-5; the D call of TRBD1 is as the table states it, not checked on the DNA. TRBV21-1 is a pseudogene segment. This CDR3 is built from 14 residues. The CDR3 nucleotides are TGTGCCAGCAGTCGTACAGGGTGGTATCAGCCCCAGCATTTT. Translated: CASSRTGWYQPQHF.

This sequence joins TRBV5-1 and TRBJ1-1; D remains ambiguous. Germline CDR1 is SGHRS and CDR2 is YFSETQ. The CDR3 sequence is 13 residues long. V was clipped by 4 bases and J by 0 bases, with 7 bases between them. CDR3 residues: CASSNQVNTEAFF. DNA for the CDR3: TGCGCCAGCAGCAACCAGGTGAACACTGAAGCTTTCTTT.

The rearrangement uses TRBV20-1 and TRBJ1-2; D might be TRBD1 (6 bases). The germline CDR1 and CDR2 sequences are DFQATT and SNEGSKA (reference sequence). The CDR3 is 15 amino acids. The V and J ends lost 3 bases and 0 bases respectively, with 14 bases between them. CDR3 DNA sequence: TGCAGTGCTAGTTTAGAGGGGGGACCTAACTATGGCTACACCTTC. Its translation is CSASLEGGPNYGYTF.

V is TRBV12-3 or TRBV12-4 and J is TRBJ1-2; TRBD1 might be the D (5 bases). The ends were cut back, 2 bases at V and 7 bases at J, with 8 bases in the middle. This CDR3 region has 12 residues. The CDR3 protein is CASSLSGGGYTF. The CDR3 DNA follows: TGTGCCAGCAGTTTATCGGGGGGTGGCTACACCTTC.

This CDR3 reads CASSIDGAGTQPQHF. CDR3 DNA sequence: TGTGCCAGTAGTATAGACGGGGCAGGGACTCAGCCCCAGCATTTT. This rearrangement joins TRBV19 to TRBJ1-5, with D perhaps TRBD1 (5 bases). Germline assignment: CDR1 LNHDA and CDR2 SQIVND (reference sequence). The ends were cut back, 0 bases at V and 6 bases at J, with 12 bases in the middle. The CDR3 totals 15 residues. Complete variable domain (other parts from reference TRBV19 and TRBJ1-5): DGGITQSPKYLFRKEGQNVTLSCEQNLNHDAMYWYRQDPGQGLRLIYYSQIVNDFQKGDIAEGYSVSREKKESFPLTVTSAQKNPTAFYLCASSIDGAGTQPQHFGDGTRLSIL.

This chain joins TRBV12-3 or TRBV12-4 and TRBJ1-2; no reliable D call. V lost 1 base and J lost 8, with 8 bases in between. This CDR3 has 12 amino acids. CDR3 sequence (DNA): TGTGCCAGCAGTTTAGGGCGTGGGGGCTACACCTTC. This translates into CASSLGRGGYTF.